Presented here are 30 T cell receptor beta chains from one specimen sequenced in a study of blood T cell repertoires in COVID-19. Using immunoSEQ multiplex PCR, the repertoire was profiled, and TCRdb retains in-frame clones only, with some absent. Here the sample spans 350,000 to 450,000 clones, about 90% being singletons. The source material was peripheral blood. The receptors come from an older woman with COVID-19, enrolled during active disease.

The DNA for the CDR3 is TGCAGTGCTAGTTTATCGGGACATTGGAACACTGAAGCTTTCTTT. This codes for CSASLSGHWNTEAFF. The chain uses TRBV20-1 and TRBJ1-1; maybe TRBD1 (6 bases). Per germline, CDR1 DFQATT and CDR2 SNEGSKA (reference sequence). V lost 3 bases to trimming and J lost 1 base, with 15 bases between them. The CDR3 runs to 15 residues.

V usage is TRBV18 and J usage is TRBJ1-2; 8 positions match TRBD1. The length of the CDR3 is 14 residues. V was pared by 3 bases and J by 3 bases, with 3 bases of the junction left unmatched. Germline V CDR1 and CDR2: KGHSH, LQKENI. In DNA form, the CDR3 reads TGTGCCAGCTCACCGACAGGGGAGCACTATGGCTACACCTTC. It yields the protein CASSPTGEHYGYTF.

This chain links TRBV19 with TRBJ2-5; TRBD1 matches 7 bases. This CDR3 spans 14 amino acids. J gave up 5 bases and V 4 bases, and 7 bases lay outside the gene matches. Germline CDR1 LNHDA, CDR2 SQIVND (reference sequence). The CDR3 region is CASSNRQGGETQYF. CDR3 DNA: TGTGCCAGTAGTAACCGACAGGGCGGCGAGACCCAGTACTTC. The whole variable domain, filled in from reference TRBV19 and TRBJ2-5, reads DGGITQSPKYLFRKEGQNVTLSCEQNLNHDAMYWYRQDPGQGLRLIYYSQIVNDFQKGDIAEGYSVSREKKESFPLTVTSAQKNPTAFYLCASSNRQGGETQYFGPGTRLLVL.

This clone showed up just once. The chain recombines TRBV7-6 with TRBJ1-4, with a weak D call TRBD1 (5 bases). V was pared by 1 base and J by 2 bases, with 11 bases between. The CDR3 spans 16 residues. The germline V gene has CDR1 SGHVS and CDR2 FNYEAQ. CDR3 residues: CASSLETGDTNEKLFF. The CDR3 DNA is TGTGCCAGCAGCTTAGAAACAGGAGACACTAATGAAAAACTGTTTTTT.

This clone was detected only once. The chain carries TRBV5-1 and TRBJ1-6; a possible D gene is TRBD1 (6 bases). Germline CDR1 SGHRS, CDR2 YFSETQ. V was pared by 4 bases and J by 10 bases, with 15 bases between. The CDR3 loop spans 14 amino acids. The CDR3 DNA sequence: TGCGCCAGCAGCCGAACGGGGGGCGAATCACCCCTCCACTTT. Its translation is CASSRTGGESPLHF.

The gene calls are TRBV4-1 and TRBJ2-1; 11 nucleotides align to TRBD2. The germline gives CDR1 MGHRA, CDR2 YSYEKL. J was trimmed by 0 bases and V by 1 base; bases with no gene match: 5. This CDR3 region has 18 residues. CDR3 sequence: CASSQVLAGGNSYNEQFF. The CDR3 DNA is TGCGCCAGCAGCCAAGTGCTAGCGGGGGGCAACTCCTACAATGAGCAGTTCTTC.

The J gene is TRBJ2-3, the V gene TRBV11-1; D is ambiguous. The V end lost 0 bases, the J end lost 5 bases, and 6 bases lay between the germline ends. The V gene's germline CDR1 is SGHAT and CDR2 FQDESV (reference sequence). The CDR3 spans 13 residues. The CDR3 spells CASSLALRDTQYF. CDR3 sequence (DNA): TGTGCCAGCAGCTTAGCACTCCGAGATACGCAGTATTTT.

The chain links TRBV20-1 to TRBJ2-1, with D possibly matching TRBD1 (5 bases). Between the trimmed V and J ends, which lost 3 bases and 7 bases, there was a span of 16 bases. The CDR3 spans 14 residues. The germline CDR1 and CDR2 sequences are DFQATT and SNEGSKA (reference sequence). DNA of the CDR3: TGCAGTGCTAGTGGCCGCCAAGGGGTTAATGAGCAGTTCTTC. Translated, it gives CSASGRQGVNEQFF.

CDR3 bases: TGCGCCAGCAGCTTGGGCGAGCAAATCAACGAGCAGTACTTC. Translating it yields CASSLGEQINEQYF. The chain employs TRBV5-1 and TRBJ2-7, with D uncertain. Trimming cost V 0 bases and J 5 bases, with 12 bases left between them. The germline CDR1 and CDR2 sequences are SGHRS and YFSETQ. The CDR3 is made up of 14 amino acids.

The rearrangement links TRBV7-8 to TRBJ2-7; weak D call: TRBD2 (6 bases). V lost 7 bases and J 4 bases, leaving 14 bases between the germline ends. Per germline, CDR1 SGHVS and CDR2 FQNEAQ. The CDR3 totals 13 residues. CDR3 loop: CASTRGTPYEQYF. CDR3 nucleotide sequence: TGTGCCAGCACCCGCGGGACTCCTTACGAGCAGTACTTC.

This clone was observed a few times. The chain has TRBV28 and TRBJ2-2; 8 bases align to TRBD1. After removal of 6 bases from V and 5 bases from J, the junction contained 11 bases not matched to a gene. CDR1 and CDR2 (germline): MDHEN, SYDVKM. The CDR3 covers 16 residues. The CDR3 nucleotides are TGTGCCAGCAGGCTACGACAGGGGCGCGGGACCGGGGAGCTGTTTTTT. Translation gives CASRLRQGRGTGELFF.

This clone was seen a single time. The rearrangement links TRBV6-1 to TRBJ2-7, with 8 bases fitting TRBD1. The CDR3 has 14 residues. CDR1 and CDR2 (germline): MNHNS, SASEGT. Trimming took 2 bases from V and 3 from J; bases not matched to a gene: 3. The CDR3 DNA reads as TGTGCCAGCAGTGAACGGACAGGGATCTACGAGCAGTACTTC. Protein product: CASSERTGIYEQYF.

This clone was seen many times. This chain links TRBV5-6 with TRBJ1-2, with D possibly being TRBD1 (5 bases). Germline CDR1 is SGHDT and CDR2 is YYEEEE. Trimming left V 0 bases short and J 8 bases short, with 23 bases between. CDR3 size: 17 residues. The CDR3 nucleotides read TGTGCCAGCAGCTTGGCAACCCCTGAGAAGGGGTGGGGCGGCTACACCTTC. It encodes CASSLATPEKGWGGYTF.

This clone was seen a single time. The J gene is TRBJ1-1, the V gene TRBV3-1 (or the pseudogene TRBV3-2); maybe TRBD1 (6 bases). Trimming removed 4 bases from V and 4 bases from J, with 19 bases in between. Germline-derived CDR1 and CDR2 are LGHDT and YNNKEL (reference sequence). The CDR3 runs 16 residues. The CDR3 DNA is TGTGCCAGCAGCCCGCTAGGGGGGGGACGGGGCACTGAAGCTTTCTTT. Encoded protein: CASSPLGGGRGTEAFF.

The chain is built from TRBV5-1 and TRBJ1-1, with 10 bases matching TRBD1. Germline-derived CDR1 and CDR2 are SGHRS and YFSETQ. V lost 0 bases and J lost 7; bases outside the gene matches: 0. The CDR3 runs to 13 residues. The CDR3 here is CASSLGDRGEAFF. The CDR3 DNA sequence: TGCGCCAGCAGCTTGGGGGACAGGGGTGAAGCTTTCTTT. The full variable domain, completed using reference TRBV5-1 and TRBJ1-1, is KAGVTQTPRYLIKTRGQQVTLSCSPISGHRSVSWYQQTPGQGLQFLFEYFSETQRNKGNFPGRFSGRQFSNSRSEMNVSTLELGDSALYLCASSLGDRGEAFFGQGTRLTVV.

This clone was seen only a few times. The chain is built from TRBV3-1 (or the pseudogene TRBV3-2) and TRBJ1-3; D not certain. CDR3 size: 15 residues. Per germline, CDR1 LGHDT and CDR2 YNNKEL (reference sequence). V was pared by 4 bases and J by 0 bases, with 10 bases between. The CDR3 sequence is CASSPPRASGNTIYF. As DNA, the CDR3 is TGTGCCAGCAGCCCCCCGAGGGCCTCTGGAAACACCATATATTTT.

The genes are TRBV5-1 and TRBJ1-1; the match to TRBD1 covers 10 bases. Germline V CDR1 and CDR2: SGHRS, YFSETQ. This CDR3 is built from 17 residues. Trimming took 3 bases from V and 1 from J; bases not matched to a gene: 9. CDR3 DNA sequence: TGCGCCAGCAGCTCCGTCCCGGGACAGGGGCCGAACACTGAAGCTTTCTTT. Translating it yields CASSSVPGQGPNTEAFF.

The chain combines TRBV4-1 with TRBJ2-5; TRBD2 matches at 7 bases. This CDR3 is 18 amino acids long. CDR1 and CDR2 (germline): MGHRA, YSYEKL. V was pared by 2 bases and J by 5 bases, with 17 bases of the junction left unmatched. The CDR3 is CASSQYPSGTTLLETQYF. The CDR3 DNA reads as TGCGCCAGCAGCCAATACCCTTCCGGGACTACCCTTTTGGAGACCCAGTACTTC.

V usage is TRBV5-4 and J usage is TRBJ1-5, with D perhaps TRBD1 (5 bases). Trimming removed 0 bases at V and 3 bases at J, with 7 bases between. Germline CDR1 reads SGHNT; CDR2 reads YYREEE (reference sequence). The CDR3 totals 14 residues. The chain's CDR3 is CASSLGGDNQPQHF. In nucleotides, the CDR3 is TGTGCCAGCAGCTTGGGGGGGGACAATCAGCCCCAGCATTTT.

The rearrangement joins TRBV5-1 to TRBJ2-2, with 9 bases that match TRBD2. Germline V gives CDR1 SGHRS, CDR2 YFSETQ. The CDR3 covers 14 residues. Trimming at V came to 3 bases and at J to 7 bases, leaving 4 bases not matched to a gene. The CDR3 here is CASSSIAGDGELFF. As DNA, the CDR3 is TGCGCCAGCAGCTCGATAGCGGGGGACGGGGAGCTGTTTTTT. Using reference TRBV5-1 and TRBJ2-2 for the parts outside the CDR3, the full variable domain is KAGVTQTPRYLIKTRGQQVTLSCSPISGHRSVSWYQQTPGQGLQFLFEYFSETQRNKGNFPGRFSGRQFSNSRSEMNVSTLELGDSALYLCASSSIAGDGELFFGEGSRLTVL.

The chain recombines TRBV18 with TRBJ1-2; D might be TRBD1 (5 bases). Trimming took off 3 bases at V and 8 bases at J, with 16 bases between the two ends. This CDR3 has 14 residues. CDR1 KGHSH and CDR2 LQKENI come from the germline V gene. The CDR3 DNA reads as TGTGCCAGCTCACCGGACAAGGCTGCGTGGGGCTACACCTTC. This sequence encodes CASSPDKAAWGYTF.

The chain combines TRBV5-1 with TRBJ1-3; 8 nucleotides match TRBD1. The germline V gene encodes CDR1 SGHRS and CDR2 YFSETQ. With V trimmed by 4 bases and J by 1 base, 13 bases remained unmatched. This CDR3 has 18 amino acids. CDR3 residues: CASSTQGTGRGSGNTIYF. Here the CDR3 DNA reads TGCGCCAGCAGCACTCAGGGGACAGGCCGTGGATCTGGAAACACCATATATTTT.

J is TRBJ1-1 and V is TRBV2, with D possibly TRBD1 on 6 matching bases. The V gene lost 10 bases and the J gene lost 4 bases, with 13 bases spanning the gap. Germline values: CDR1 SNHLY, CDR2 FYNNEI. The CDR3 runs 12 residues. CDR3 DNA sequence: TGTGCCACCCAAGGGGGAGCCACTGAAGCTTTCTTT. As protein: CATQGGATEAFF.

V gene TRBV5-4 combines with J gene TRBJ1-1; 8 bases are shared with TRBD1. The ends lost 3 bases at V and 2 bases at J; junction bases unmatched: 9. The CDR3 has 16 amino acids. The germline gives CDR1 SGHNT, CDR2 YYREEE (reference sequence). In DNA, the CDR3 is TGTGCCAGCAGCTCGGGCTCAGGGGGCTCTAACACTGAAGCTTTCTTT. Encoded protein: CASSSGSGGSNTEAFF.

CDR3 sequence (DNA): TGTGCCAGCAGCCGGGACACCTACGAGCAGTACTTC. As protein: CASSRDTYEQYF. This rearrangement joins TRBV5-4 to TRBJ2-7; maybe TRBD1 (6 bases). V shed 4 bases and J shed 2 bases, with 7 bases lying between them. Per the germline V gene, CDR1 is SGHNT and CDR2 is YYREEE (reference sequence). The length of the CDR3 is 12 residues.

CDR3 in amino acids: CASSQSIGTGGQREQYF. CDR3 in DNA: TGCGCCAGCAGTCAATCGATTGGAACAGGGGGCCAAAGGGAGCAGTACTTC. The chain couples TRBV23-1 to TRBJ2-7, with 9 positions matching TRBD1. TRBV23-1 is sorted into the ORF group, with uncertain function. The CDR3 runs 17 residues. The V gene end was trimmed by 0 bases and the J gene end by 7 bases; junction bases not matched to a gene: 13.

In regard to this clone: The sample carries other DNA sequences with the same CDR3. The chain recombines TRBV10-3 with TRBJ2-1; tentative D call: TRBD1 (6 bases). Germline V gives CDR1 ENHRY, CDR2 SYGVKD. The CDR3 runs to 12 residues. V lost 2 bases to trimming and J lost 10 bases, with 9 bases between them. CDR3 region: CAISEGGVEQFF. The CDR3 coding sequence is TGTGCCATCAGTGAGGGGGGCGTGGAGCAGTTCTTC.

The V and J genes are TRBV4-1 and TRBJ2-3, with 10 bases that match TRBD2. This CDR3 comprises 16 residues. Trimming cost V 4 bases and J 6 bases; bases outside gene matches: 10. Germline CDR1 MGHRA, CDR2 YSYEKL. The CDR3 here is CASSPTLAGVGDTQYF. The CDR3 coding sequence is TGCGCCAGCAGCCCCACCCTAGCGGGGGTAGGGGATACGCAGTATTTT.

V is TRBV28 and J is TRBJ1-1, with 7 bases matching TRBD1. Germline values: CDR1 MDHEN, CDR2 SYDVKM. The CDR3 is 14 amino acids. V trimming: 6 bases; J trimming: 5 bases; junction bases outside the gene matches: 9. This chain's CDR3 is CASRPTGLKTEAFF. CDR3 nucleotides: TGTGCCAGCAGACCGACAGGGTTAAAGACTGAAGCTTTCTTT. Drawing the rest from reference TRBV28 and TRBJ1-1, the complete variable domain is DVKVTQSSRYLVKRTGEKVFLECVQDMDHENMFWYRQDPGLGLRLIYFSYDVKMKEKGDIPEGYSVSREKKERFSLILESASTNQTSMYLCASRPTGLKTEAFFGQGTRLTVV.

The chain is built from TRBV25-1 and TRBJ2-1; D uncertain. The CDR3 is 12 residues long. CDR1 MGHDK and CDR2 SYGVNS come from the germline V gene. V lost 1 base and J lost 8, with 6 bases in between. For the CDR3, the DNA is TGTGCCAGCAGTGAATCGGTAGATGAGCAGTTCTTC. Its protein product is CASSESVDEQFF.